This T cell receptor beta chain stems from a study of T-cell memory formation after mild COVID-19. Whole-study findings and limits: SARS-CoV-2 specificity was not confirmed for second-wave clones peaking on day 37.

Details on this clonotype: Its target is unknown.

TCRdb re-analysed the 5' RACE reads in MiXCR, keeping a single row per CDR3 protein. The top ten hold around 23% of the sample, which has about 240,000 distinct CDR3 sequences, 9.4% seen once. CDR3 length: 18 amino acids. Germline trimming cut 3 bases from V and 0 bases from J; bases unmatched to any gene: 11. Per the germline V gene, CDR1 is LGHNA and CDR2 is YSLEER. The specimen sequenced was PBMCs or a T cell subset sorted from them (not recorded which). The V call is TRBV4-3, the J call TRBJ2-1; TRBD1 matches 7 bases. This sequence was found in a man between 18 and 35 years old who had mild COVID-19 (a few samples of this study predate the infection). Cell type and time point are not known. The CDR3 nucleotides are TGCGCCAGCAGCCAGCTATTTCCCCGGGACAGCTCCTACAATGAGCAGTTCTTC. It yields the protein CASSQLFPRDSSYNEQFF.